This T cell receptor beta chain was identified during a study of cytomegalovirus exposure and HLA in healthy donors. Regarding this clone: Other DNA sequences in this sample translate to the same CDR3.

Per germline, CDR1 SGHTA and CDR2 FQGNSA. There are 15 residues in the CDR3. Trimming took 1 base from V and 1 from J; bases not matched to a gene: 2. Primers: 60 Vbeta forward and 13 Jbeta reverse. Authors' methods: Later reanalysis found 75 million to 95 million unique TCR beta chains, roughly 9.9 million of them shared. Here immunoSEQ multiplex PCR was the method, and the copy in TCRdb shows in-frame clones only, minus some. D and trimming were read from the DNA, whereas the V and J calls and clone size are those reported in that table. The sample contains under 300,000 clones, approximately 85% of which appear only once.

The sequence derives from a woman aged 40 to 50 in good health and CMV-seropositive. V gene TRBV7-2 combines with J gene TRBJ2-7; 9 bases are shared with TRBD1. Source material: PBMCs. CDR3 in DNA: TGTGCCAGCAGCTTAGAACAGGGGGCGTCCTACGAGCAGTACTTC. Protein sequence: CASSLEQGASYEQYF.